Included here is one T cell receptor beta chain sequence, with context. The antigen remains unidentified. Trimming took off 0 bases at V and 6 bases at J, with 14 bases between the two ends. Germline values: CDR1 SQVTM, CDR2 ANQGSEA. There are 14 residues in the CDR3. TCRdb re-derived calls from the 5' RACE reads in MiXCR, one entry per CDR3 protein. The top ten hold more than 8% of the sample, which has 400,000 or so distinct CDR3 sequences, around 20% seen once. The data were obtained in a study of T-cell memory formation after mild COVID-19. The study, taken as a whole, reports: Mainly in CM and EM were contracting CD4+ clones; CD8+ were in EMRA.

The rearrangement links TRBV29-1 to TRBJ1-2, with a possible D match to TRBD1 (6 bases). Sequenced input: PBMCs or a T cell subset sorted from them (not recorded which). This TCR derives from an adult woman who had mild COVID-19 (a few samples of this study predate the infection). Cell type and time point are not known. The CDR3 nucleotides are TGCAGCGTTGAAGAACCTTTCCAGGGGAATGGCTACACCTTC. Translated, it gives CSVEEPFQGNGYTF.